Listed below are T cell receptor beta chains from one sample, sequenced in a study of naive and memory T cell subsets. TCRdb re-analysed the UMI-ligation and nested PCR reads in MiXCR, keeping a single row per CDR3 protein. The sample records over 100,000 distinct CDR3 sequences, approximately 14% being singletons. The sequencing input was naive CD8+ T cells from blood. These receptors were collected from a human donor in good health. The CDR3 runs from the conserved cysteine through the conserved F or W. A D gene is named only where the DNA matches it firmly. Not all rows give a size; the values are once, few, many and, for expanded clones, a class.

TGTGCCACCAGCAGAGATCGGGATAGCGAAGAGACCCAGTACTTC CATSRDRDSEETQYF few . TRBJ2-5 TRBV15
TGTGCCAGCAGTCCGGACGTAATGGGGCTGACTGAAGCTTTCTTT CASSPDVMGLTEAFF . . TRBJ1-1 TRBV12-3/TRBV12-4
TGTGCCAGCAACCAGGTTAGGAACACTGAAGCTTTCTTT CASNQVRNTEAFF few . TRBJ1-1 TRBV13
TGTGCCAGCAGCGTAGCTGTAGACAGGGTCTACGAGCAGTACTTC CASSVAVDRVYEQYF many TRBD1 TRBJ2-7 TRBV9
TGTGCCAGCAGTACTAGCGGTTACGAGCAGTACTTC CASSTSGYEQYF . TRBD2 TRBJ2-7 TRBV27
TGTGCCAGCAGCCAAGCCATAGCCTACGAGCAGTACTTC CASSQAIAYEQYF few . TRBJ2-7 TRBV3-1
TGTGCTAGTGCCCGGACGTCCGGAGAGACCCAGTACTTC CASARTSGETQYF . . TRBJ2-5 TRBV12-5
TGTGCCAGCAGTTACCCGCCAACCGCAGCAACTAATGAAAAACTGTTTTTT CASSYPPTAATNEKLFF . . TRBJ1-4 TRBV6-6
TGTGCCAGCAGTCGACAGGGGTCATCCTACGAGCAGTACTTC CASSRQGSSYEQYF many TRBD1 TRBJ2-7 TRBV12-3/TRBV12-4
TGTGCCAGCAGTCGGTCCGGGACAGGGGGCAACTACGAGCAGTACTTC CASSRSGTGGNYEQYF . TRBD1 TRBJ2-7 TRBV12-3/TRBV12-4
TGTGCCAGCAGTTTTAATCGAGACAGTGGGAGTAGGGAGCAGTACTTC CASSFNRDSGSREQYF . . TRBJ2-7 TRBV28
TGTGCCAGCAGCGTAGCGGGGGGGCCATTAGATACGCAGTATTTT CASSVAGGPLDTQYF many TRBD2 TRBJ2-3 TRBV7-3
TGCAGCGTTTCCGCGGGACAACGGTTTACCACAGATACGCAGTATTTT CSVSAGQRFTTDTQYF few . TRBJ2-3 TRBV29-1
TGTGCCAGCACCCTCTCGACTAGCGCGGCGGATACGCAGTATTTT CASTLSTSAADTQYF few TRBD2 TRBJ2-3 TRBV7-9
TGTGCCACCACCCCACGGCGGGAGAGGCGGACCGGGGAGCTGTTTTTT CATTPRRERRTGELFF many TRBD2 TRBJ2-2 TRBV15
TGTGCCAGCAGCAAGGAAAAGGAGGTGGGGCGGAGCACAGATACGCAGTATTTT CASSKEKEVGRSTDTQYF many . TRBJ2-3 TRBV21-1
TGTGCCAGCAGCTTCGCCCCGACCTCGGATGAGCAGTTCTTC CASSFAPTSDEQFF . . TRBJ2-1 TRBV7-9
TGTGCCAGCAGCGCGCTTGGGGGGGGACACCCGCTTCAGGAGTTCTTC CASSALGGGHPLQEFF . . TRBJ2-1 TRBV9
TGTGCTAGTGGTTTCGGGTTCTTC CASGFGFF . . TRBJ2-1 TRBV12-5
TGTGCCAGCGGCTTACAGGGGGATGAAAAACTGTTTTTT CASGLQGDEKLFF few TRBD1 TRBJ1-4 TRBV7-2
TGTGCCAGCAGGTCGGGCTCCAATCAGCCCCAGCATTTT CASRSGSNQPQHF few . TRBJ1-5 TRBV12-3/TRBV12-4
TGTGCCAGCAGGGGGAGGGACAGGGGGGAGCAGTACTTC CASRGRDRGEQYF few TRBD1 TRBJ2-7 TRBV4-2
TGTGCCAGCAGTGATGGGTCCGGGTACAATGAGCAGTTCTTC CASSDGSGYNEQFF . . TRBJ2-1 TRBV25-1
TGTGCCAGCAGCTTACCTAGCAGGGGCAGTAAGACCCAGTACTTC CASSLPSRGSKTQYF few . TRBJ2-5 TRBV11-2
TGTGCCAGCAGTTTAGAGGGGGCTATAGTGAGTGGGGCCAACGTCCTGACTTTC CASSLEGAIVSGANVLTF . TRBD1 TRBJ2-6 TRBV12-3/TRBV12-4
TGTGCCAGCACCTCCCGGGAGACTGAAGCTTTCTTT CASTSRETEAFF few . TRBJ1-1 TRBV11-3
TGCAGTGCTGCCGGGACTAGCGGGAGCGACACAGATACGCAGTATTTT CSAAGTSGSDTDTQYF many TRBD2 TRBJ2-3 TRBV20-1
TGTGCCAGCAGTTTGTACAGGTGGTACGAGCAGTACTTC CASSLYRWYEQYF few . TRBJ2-7 TRBV12-3/TRBV12-4
TGCAGCGTTGAAGATAAGGGCAACGGAGAGTACTTC CSVEDKGNGEYF many . TRBJ2-7 TRBV29-1
TGCGCCAGCAGCCAACAACCGGACCCTAATGAAAAACTGTTTTTT CASSQQPDPNEKLFF few . TRBJ1-4 TRBV4-3
TGTGCCAGCGCGACAAGCGGGGGGGCCGGGGAGCTGTTTTTT CASATSGGAGELFF . TRBD2 TRBJ2-2 TRBV7-3
TGTGCCAGCAGGCTAGATAGCATTCAGTACTTC CASRLDSIQYF . . TRBJ2-4 TRBV12-3/TRBV12-4
TGTGCCAGCAGCCCTTTGCCGGAGTATCGAGAGGAATACGAGCAGTACTTC CASSPLPEYREEYEQYF many . TRBJ2-7 TRBV7-9
TGTGCCAGCTCACCCGGGACAGGGGATGGATACCTTAAACTGTTTTTT CASSPGTGDGYLKLFF . TRBD1 TRBJ1-4 TRBV18
TGCAGCGTCTCCAGCACAGATACGCAGTATTTT CSVSSTDTQYF few . TRBJ2-3 TRBV29-1
TGTGCCACCTTCTCAGCCCGTAGCTCCTACAATGAGCAGTTCTTC CATFSARSSYNEQFF . . TRBJ2-1 TRBV15
TGTGCCACCAGTAGCCGATACAATGAGCAGTTCTTC CATSSRYNEQFF few . TRBJ2-1 TRBV24-1
TGTGCCAGCAGCATATCAACGGGACAGGGGAAGGATGAGCAGTACTTC CASSISTGQGKDEQYF many TRBD1 TRBJ2-7 TRBV9
TGTGCCAGCAGTGAGGGGGCTGGGGTCGTCTATGGCTACACCTTC CASSEGAGVVYGYTF many . TRBJ1-2 TRBV2
TGTGCCAGCAGTTTCCAGGGAAGGAGGAACACTGAAGCTTTCTTT CASSFQGRRNTEAFF few . TRBJ1-1 TRBV28
TGTGCCAGCAGTGCGACTCATGGAGGGGGTGATCAGGAGACCCAGTACTTC CASSATHGGGDQETQYF . . TRBJ2-5 TRBV6-6
TGTGCCAGCATACGCACAGGGTTTAGGTCTGGAAACACCATATATTTT CASIRTGFRSGNTIYF . . TRBJ1-3 TRBV7-3
TGTGCCAGCAGCTCGGACAGGAAGGACTATGGCTACACCTTC CASSSDRKDYGYTF . TRBD1 TRBJ1-2 TRBV7-9
TGTGCCAGCAGCCTACGGACTAGCGGGAGGGTAGGCGATGAGCAGTTCTTC CASSLRTSGRVGDEQFF many TRBD2 TRBJ2-1 TRBV7-6
TGTGCCAGCAGTTACCCGACAGGGAATCAGCCCCAGCATTTT CASSYPTGNQPQHF . TRBD1 TRBJ1-5 TRBV6-2/TRBV6-3
TGTGCCATCGGGGGATCAATTGGGGACACCGGGGAGCTGTTTTTT CAIGGSIGDTGELFF few . TRBJ2-2 TRBV10-3
TGTGCCAGCAGCTTTCTTACCACAGATACGCAGTATTTT CASSFLTTDTQYF few . TRBJ2-3 TRBV11-2
TGTGCCAGCAGTTACGAGGCCCACAATGAGCAGTTCTTC CASSYEAHNEQFF . . TRBJ2-1 TRBV6-5
TGCAGCGTTGTACAGGGGGTTGACTATGGCTACACCTTC CSVVQGVDYGYTF . TRBD1 TRBJ1-2 TRBV29-1
TGTGCCTGGGCGGGGGCAAGCACAGATACGCAGTATTTT CAWAGASTDTQYF . . TRBJ2-3 TRBV30
TGTGCCAGCAGTTACGTAGAAGATGAGCAGTTCTTC CASSYVEDEQFF few . TRBJ2-1 TRBV6-2/TRBV6-3
TGTGCCAGCAGCCATGGGACAGTGGATGGAGAGACCCAGTACTTC CASSHGTVDGETQYF . TRBD1 TRBJ2-5 TRBV7-9